This entry describes one T cell receptor (beta chain). Its antigen has not been determined. No much larger clone exists at a distance of one base, and base qualities are not known. TCRbeta CDR3 regions were amplified from genomic DNA using the immunoSEQ Assay, a bias-controlled multiplex PCR. Processing in the source paper ran as follows. Nucleated cell counts per sample were estimated from amplification of reference gene primers within the assay. Sequence reads were collapsed and filtered to measure the absolute abundance of every unique TCRbeta CDR3 rearrangement. For each sample, productive Simpson clonality was calculated as the square root of Simpson's diversity index over productive rearrangements. Entries here come from immuneACCESS through TCRdb and include only in-frame sequences with V and J called. Some clones fail to appear in such tables; in the studies checked, an unresolved V gene covers under half of the shortfall, and the cause of the remainder is unknown. V, J and clone size derive from that table, while D and trimming were established from the DNA sequence. The sample table contains 110,000 or so clones; only one count was recorded for roughly 84% of them. 8.4% of the sample belongs to the ten largest clones.

Samples from volunteer blood donors who had recovered from COVID-19 were contributed by a second Seattle source. Whole blood was collected in K2EDTA tubes by collaborating institutions according to the institutions' own protocols. For TCRbeta analysis, collaborators shipped samples in one of three forms: frozen whole blood, isolated PBMCs, or DNA extracted from either of those sample types. These data belong to a study of blood T cell repertoires in COVID-19 (dated by TCRdb to 2020 to 2021). In the study overall: Samples covering the acute and convalescent phases of COVID-19 were provided by collaborators in the United States, Italy and Spain. The material from the prospective study consisted of cDNA or gDNA derived from T cells, B-cell-depleted T cells, or PBMCs. Subjects who had been exposed to COVID-19, were actively infected with it, or had recovered from it provided the deeply sampled blood TCRbeta repertoires that made up the dataset. A freely available public database, intended as a resource for researchers studying the immune response to SARS-CoV-2, is where the repertoires were released. The samples were drawn from two sources: the first 160 participants of the ongoing ImmuneRACE study, and over 1,000 subjects contributed by 6 global collaborators. Nearly every sample came with metadata listing a de-identified subject ID, COVID-19 status, age in years and sex. Where available, HLA class I and class II types were taken from metadata supplied by the sample provider and were not determined by assay-based typing. What the authors observed across the whole study: Clinical and demographic metadata were provided uncurated, with the amount varying by source and participant.

From V the trimming removes 4 bases and from J it removes 1 base, while the gene matches leave 6 bases of the junction unaccounted for. The CDR3 sequence holds 15 residues, the cysteine and phenylalanine included. Only the CDR3 part of the read is kept: 45 bases, read in frame from the first base. CDR1 and CDR2 were assigned from the germline V gene (reference sequence) as SGHNT and YYREEE. This clonotype was sampled from a woman in her seventies who had recovered from COVID-19. The sequence is built from TRBV5-4 and TRBJ2-3; 7 bases in the middle match TRBD2. Sequenced: peripheral blood. The CDR3: CASSLAEVGTDTQYF. The bases are TGTGCCAGCAGCCTAGCGGAGGTGGGCACAGATACGCAGTATTTT.